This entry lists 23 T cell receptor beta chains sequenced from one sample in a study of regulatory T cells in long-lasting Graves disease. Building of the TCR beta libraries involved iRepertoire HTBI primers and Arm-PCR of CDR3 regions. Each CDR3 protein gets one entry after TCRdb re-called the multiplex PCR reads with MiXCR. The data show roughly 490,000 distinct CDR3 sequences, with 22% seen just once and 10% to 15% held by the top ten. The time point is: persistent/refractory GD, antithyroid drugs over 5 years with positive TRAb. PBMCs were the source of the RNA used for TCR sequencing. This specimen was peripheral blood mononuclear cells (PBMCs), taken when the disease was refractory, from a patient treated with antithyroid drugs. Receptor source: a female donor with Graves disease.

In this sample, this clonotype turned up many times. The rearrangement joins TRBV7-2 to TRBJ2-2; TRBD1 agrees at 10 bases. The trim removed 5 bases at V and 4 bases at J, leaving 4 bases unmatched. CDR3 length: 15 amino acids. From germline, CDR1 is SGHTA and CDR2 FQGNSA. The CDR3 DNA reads TGTGCCAGCAGCCCCGGGACAGGGGCCACCGGGGAGCTGTTTTTT. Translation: CASSPGTGATGELFF.

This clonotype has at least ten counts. The CDR3 is CASSYGRQGRYGYTF. The DNA of the CDR3 is TGTGCCAGCAGTTACGGACGACAGGGGCGCTATGGCTACACCTTC. This chain connects TRBV6-2 or TRBV6-3 to TRBJ1-2; 8 nucleotides match TRBD1. Per the germline V gene, CDR1 is MNHEY and CDR2 is SVGEGT. V lost 2 bases to trimming and J lost 4 bases; unmatched junction nucleotides: 6. The CDR3 loop spans 15 amino acids.

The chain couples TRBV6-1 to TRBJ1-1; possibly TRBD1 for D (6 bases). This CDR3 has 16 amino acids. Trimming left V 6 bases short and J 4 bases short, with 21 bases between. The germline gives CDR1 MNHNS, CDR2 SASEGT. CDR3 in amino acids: CASSLFPQGPPTEAFF. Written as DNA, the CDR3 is TGTGCCAGCAGCTTATTCCCTCAGGGGCCGCCCACTGAAGCTTTCTTT.

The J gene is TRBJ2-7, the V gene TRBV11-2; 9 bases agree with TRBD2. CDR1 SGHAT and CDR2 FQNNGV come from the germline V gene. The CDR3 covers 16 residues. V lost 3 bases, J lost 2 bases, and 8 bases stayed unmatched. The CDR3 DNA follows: TGTGCCAGCAGCTTGTTTAGCGGGGGTACCCCCTACGAGCAGTACTTC. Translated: CASSLFSGGTPYEQYF.

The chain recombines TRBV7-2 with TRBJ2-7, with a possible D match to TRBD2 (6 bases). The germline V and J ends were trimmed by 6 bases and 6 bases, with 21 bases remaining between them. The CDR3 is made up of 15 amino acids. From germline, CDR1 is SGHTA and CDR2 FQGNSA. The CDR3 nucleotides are TGTGCCAGCAGACAAGGGCAGGACTACGGAGGCGAGCAGTACTTC. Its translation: CASRQGQDYGGEQYF.

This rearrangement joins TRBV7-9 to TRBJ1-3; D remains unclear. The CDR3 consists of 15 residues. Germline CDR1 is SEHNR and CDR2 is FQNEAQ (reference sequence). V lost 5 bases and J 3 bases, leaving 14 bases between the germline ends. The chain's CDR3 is CASSDRVLGGNTIYF. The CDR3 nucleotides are TGTGCCAGCAGCGACCGGGTTCTCGGTGGAAACACCATATATTTT.

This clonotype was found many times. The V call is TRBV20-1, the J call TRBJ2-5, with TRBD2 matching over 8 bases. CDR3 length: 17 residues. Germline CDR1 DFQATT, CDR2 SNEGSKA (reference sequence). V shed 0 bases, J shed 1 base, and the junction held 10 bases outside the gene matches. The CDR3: CSARDRKAGDGQETQYF. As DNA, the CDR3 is TGCAGTGCTAGAGATCGGAAAGCGGGAGACGGCCAAGAGACCCAGTACTTC.

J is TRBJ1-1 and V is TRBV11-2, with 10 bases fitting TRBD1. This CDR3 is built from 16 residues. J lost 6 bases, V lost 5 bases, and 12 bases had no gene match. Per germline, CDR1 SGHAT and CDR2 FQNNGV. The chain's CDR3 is CASSPSGQGRDAEAFF. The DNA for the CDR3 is TGTGCCAGCAGCCCGTCGGGACAGGGGCGAGATGCTGAAGCTTTCTTT.

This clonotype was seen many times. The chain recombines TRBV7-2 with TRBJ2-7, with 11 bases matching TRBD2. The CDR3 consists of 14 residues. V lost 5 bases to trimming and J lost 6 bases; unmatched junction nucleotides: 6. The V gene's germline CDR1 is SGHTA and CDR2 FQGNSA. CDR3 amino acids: CASSETSGNLEQYF. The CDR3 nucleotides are TGTGCCAGCAGCGAGACTAGCGGGAATCTCGAGCAGTACTTC.

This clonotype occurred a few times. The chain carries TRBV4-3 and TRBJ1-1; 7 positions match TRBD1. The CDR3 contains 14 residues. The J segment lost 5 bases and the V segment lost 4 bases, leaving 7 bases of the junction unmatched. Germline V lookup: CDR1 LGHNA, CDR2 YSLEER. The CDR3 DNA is TGCGCCAGCAGCCTCAGAGAGACAGGGACTGAAGCTTTCTTT. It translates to CASSLRETGTEAFF.

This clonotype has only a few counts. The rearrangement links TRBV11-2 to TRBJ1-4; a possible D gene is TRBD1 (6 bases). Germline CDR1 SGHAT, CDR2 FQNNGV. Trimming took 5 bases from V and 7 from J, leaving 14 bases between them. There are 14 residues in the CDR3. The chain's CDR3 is CASSDRLRAEKLFF. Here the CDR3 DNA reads TGTGCCAGCAGCGACAGGTTAAGAGCTGAAAAACTGTTTTTT.

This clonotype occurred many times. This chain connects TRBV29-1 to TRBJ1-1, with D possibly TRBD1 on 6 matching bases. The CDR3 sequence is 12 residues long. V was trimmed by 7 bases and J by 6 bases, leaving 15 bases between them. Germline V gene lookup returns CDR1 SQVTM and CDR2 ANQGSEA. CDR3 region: CSATDSRPEAFF. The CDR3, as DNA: TGCAGCGCTACGGACAGCAGGCCTGAAGCTTTCTTT.

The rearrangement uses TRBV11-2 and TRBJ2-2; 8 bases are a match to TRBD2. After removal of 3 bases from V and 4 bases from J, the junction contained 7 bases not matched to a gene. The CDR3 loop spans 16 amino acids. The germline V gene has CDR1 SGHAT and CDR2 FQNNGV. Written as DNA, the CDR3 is TGTGCCAGCAGCTTTCCGGCGGGGGGAATCACCGGGGAGCTGTTTTTT. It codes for CASSFPAGGITGELFF.

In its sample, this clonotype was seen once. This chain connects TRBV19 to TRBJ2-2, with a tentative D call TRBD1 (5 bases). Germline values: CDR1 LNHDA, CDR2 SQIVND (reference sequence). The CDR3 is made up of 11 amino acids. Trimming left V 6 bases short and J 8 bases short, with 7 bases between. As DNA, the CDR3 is TGTGCCAGTAGCAGACAGGGGGAGCTGTTTTTT. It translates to CASSRQGELFF.

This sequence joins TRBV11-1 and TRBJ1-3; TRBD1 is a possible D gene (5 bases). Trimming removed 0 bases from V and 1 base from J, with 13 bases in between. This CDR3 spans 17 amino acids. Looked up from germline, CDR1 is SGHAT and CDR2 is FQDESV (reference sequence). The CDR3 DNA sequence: TGTGCCAGCAGCTTAGCGGCGAAGGGGAATTCTGGAAACACCATATATTTT. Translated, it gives CASSLAAKGNSGNTIYF.

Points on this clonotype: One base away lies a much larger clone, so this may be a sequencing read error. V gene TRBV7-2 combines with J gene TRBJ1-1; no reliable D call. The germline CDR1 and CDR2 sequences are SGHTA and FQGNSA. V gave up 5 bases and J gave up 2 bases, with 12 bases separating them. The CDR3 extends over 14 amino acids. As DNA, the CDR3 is TGTGCCAGCAGCCTCCAGCCCCACAACACTGAAGCTTTCTTT. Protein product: CASSLQPHNTEAFF. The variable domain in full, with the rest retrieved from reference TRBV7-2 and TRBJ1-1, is GAGVSQSPSNKVTEKGKDVELRCDPISGHTALYWYRQSLGQGLEFLIYFQGNSAPDKSGLPSDRFSAERTGGSVSTLTIQRTQQEDSAVYLCASSLQPHNTEAFFGQGTRLTVV.

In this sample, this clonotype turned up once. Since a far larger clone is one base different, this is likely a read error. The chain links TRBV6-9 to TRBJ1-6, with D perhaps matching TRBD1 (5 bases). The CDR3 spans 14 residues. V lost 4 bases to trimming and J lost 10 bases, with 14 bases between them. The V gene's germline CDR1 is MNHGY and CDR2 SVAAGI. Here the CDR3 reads CASSWDGGGSPLHF. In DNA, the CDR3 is TGTGCCAGCAGTTGGGACGGGGGAGGATCACCCCTCCACTTT.

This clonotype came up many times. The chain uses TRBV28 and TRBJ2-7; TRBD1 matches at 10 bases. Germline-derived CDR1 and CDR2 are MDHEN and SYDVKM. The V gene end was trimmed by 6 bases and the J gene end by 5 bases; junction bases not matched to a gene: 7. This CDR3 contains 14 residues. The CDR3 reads CASRTVTGGDEQYF. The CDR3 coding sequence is TGTGCCAGCAGGACCGTGACAGGGGGCGACGAGCAGTACTTC.

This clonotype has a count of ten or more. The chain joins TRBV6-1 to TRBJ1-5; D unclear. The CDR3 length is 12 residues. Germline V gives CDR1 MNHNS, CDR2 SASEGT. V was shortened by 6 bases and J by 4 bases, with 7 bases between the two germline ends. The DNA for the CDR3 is TGTGCCAGCAGACACGATAATCAGCCCCAGCATTTT. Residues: CASRHDNQPQHF.

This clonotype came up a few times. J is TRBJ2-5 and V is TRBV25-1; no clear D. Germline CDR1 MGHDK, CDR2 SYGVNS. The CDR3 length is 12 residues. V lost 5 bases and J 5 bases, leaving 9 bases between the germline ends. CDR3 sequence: CASSIMGETQYF. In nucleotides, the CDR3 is TGTGCCAGCAGTATCATGGGGGAGACCCAGTACTTC.

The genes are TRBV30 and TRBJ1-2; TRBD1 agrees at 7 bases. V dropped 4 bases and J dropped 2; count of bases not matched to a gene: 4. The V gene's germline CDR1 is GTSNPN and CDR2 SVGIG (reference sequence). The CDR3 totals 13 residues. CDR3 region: CAWIVQGNYGYTF. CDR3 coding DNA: TGTGCCTGGATCGTACAGGGGAACTATGGCTACACCTTC.

In DNA form, the CDR3 reads TGTGCCAGCAGCAGCACCCGGGGGGTGACCGGGGAGCTGTTTTTT. Its translation is CASSSTRGVTGELFF. This chain uses TRBV3-1 with TRBJ2-2; TRBD2 aligns across 7 bases. V trimming: 5 bases; J trimming: 5 bases; junction bases outside the gene matches: 8. CDR1 and CDR2 (germline): LGHDT, YNNKEL (reference sequence). The CDR3 has 15 residues.

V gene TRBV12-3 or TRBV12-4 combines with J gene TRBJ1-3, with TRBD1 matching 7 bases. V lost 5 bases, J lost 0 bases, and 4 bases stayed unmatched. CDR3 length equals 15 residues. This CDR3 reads CASSDRESSGNTIYF. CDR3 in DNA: TGTGCCAGCAGTGACAGGGAGAGCTCTGGAAACACCATATATTTT.